These 26 T cell receptor beta chains were all obtained from the same sample, sequenced in a study of blood T cell repertoires in COVID-19. The assay was immunoSEQ multiplex PCR, and TCRdb's table has in-frame clones only and misses some. The sample carries under 75,000 clones, about 84% recorded once. The sample comprised peripheral blood. These receptors were taken from a man aged 55 to 70 with acute or convalescent COVID-19.

To note about this clone: A much larger clone lies a single base off, so this may be a read error. The V and J genes are TRBV6-5 and TRBJ2-7, with D unresolved. Between the trimmed V and J ends, which lost 6 bases and 2 bases, there was a span of 5 bases. This CDR3 contains 11 residues. Germline CDR1 MNHEY, CDR2 SVGAGI. CDR3 coding DNA: TGTGCCAGCAGCCCAGCCTACGAGCAGTACTTC. This codes for CASSPAYEQYF.

This clone turned up a few times. This CDR3 is CASSLGLAAHAQYF. The CDR3 DNA reads TGTGCCAGCAGCTTAGGACTAGCGGCCCATGCGCAGTATTTT. The chain joins TRBV11-1 to TRBJ2-3; TRBD2 matches 9 bases. The germline gives CDR1 SGHAT, CDR2 FQDESV (reference sequence). The CDR3 consists of 14 residues. The J segment lost 10 bases and the V segment lost 1 base, leaving 6 bases of the junction unmatched.

This clone came up once. This sequence joins TRBV28 and TRBJ1-2; TRBD1 matches at 10 bases. This CDR3 spans 14 amino acids. The V and J ends lost 5 bases and 4 bases, in that order; junction bases with no gene match: 4. Germline CDR1 is MDHEN and CDR2 is SYDVKM. The CDR3 bases are TGTGCCAGCAGTCGGACAGGGGGAAGCTATGGCTACACCTTC. Translation: CASSRTGGSYGYTF.

A note on this clone: Additional DNA sequences in this sample encode the identical CDR3. This sequence joins TRBV6-5 and TRBJ2-3; TRBD2 agrees at 9 bases. Germline lookup yields CDR1 MNHEY and CDR2 SVGAGI. Losses at the gene ends were 2 bases for V and 5 bases for J; bases not matched to a gene: 5. The CDR3 contains 15 residues. In DNA form, the CDR3 reads TGTGCCAGCAGTTACGGCGGGGGGGCTGGAGATACGCAGTATTTT. Translated, it gives CASSYGGGAGDTQYF.

The rearrangement links TRBV18 to TRBJ2-2, with a weak D call TRBD2 (5 bases). The CDR3 runs to 17 residues. The germline CDR1 and CDR2 sequences are KGHSH and LQKENI. V was clipped by 0 bases and J by 5 bases, with 16 bases between them. As DNA, the CDR3 is TGTGCCAGCTCACCACCTAGCGTCCTAGGAGGAACCGGGGAGCTGTTTTTT. It encodes CASSPPSVLGGTGELFF.

The gene calls are TRBV7-3 and TRBJ2-6, with a possible D match to TRBD2 (5 bases). Trimming took off 3 bases at V and 3 bases at J, with 6 bases between the two ends. CDR1 SGHTA and CDR2 FQGTGA come from the germline V gene. This CDR3 is 14 amino acids long. CDR3: CASSFGGGANVLTF. The CDR3 DNA follows: TGTGCCAGCAGCTTCGGAGGTGGGGCCAACGTCCTGACTTTC. Full variable domain (outside the CDR3, taken from reference TRBV7-3 and TRBJ2-6): GAGVSQTPSNKVTEKGKYVELRCDPISGHTALYWYRQSLGQGPEFLIYFQGTGAADDSGLPNDRFFAVRPEGSVSTLKIQRTERGDSAVYLCASSFGGGANVLTFGAGSRLTVL.

The chain combines TRBV2 with TRBJ2-2, with TRBD2 matching over 12 bases. Germline V gene data show CDR1 as SNHLY and CDR2 as FYNNEI. CDR3 size: 17 residues. V was pared by 2 bases and J by 4 bases, with 5 bases of the junction left unmatched. The CDR3 is CASSERTSGAFTGELFF. The DNA of the CDR3 is TGTGCCAGCAGTGAAAGGACTAGCGGGGCCTTCACCGGGGAGCTGTTTTTT. Variable domain in full (rest from reference TRBV2 and TRBJ2-2): EPEVTQTPSHQVTQMGQEVILRCVPISNHLYFYWYRQILGQKVEFLVSFYNNEISEKSEIFDDQFSVERPDGSNFTLKIRSTKLEDSAMYFCASSERTSGAFTGELFFGEGSRLTVL.

CDR3: CASSQDPGGTATNEKLFF. DNA for the CDR3: TGTGCCAGCAGCCAAGATCCCGGGGGAACTGCAACTAATGAAAAACTGTTTTTT. The gene calls are TRBV4-2 and TRBJ1-4, with a tentative D call TRBD1 (5 bases). The germline V gene encodes CDR1 LGHNA and CDR2 YNFKEQ. Trimming cost V 0 bases and J 0 bases, with 14 bases left between them. CDR3 length: 18 residues.

The chain is built from TRBV2 and TRBJ1-2; tentative D call: TRBD1 (6 bases). V dropped 7 bases and J dropped 4 bases, with 13 bases sitting between them. This CDR3 is 13 amino acids long. CDR1 and CDR2 (germline): SNHLY, FYNNEI. The CDR3 sequence: CASIGQTLYGYTF. CDR3 nucleotide sequence: TGTGCCAGCATAGGACAGACCCTCTATGGCTACACCTTC.

The rearrangement links TRBV6-1 to TRBJ1-4, with D possibly TRBD1 on 6 matching bases. Per the germline V gene, CDR1 is MNHNS and CDR2 is SASEGT. CDR3 length equals 15 residues. V was trimmed by 3 bases and J by 3 bases, leaving 11 bases between them. CDR3 in DNA: TGTGCCAGCAGTGAGATACAGGGTGCTAATGAAAAACTGTTTTTT. Encoded protein: CASSEIQGANEKLFF.

This rearrangement joins TRBV6-5 to TRBJ1-5, with 9 nucleotides matching TRBD1. V trimming: 7 bases; J trimming: 6 bases; junction bases outside the gene matches: 4. Germline V gene lookup returns CDR1 MNHEY and CDR2 SVGAGI. The CDR3 loop spans 13 amino acids. CDR3 DNA: TGTGCCAGCAAGACAGGGGGGAGTCAGCCCCAGCATTTT. Protein: CASKTGGSQPQHF.

The chain combines TRBV7-9 with TRBJ2-2; possible D gene TRBD2, 6 bases. Germline lookup yields CDR1 SEHNR and CDR2 FQNEAQ (reference sequence). CDR3 length equals 13 residues. V was shortened by 7 bases and J by 6 bases, with 12 bases between the two germline ends. This chain's CDR3 is CASKLSGAGELFF. For the CDR3, the DNA is TGTGCCAGCAAGTTGTCGGGGGCCGGGGAGCTGTTTTTT.

The J gene is TRBJ2-7, the V gene TRBV5-1; D may be TRBD2 (6 bases). This CDR3 is 16 amino acids long. Between the trimmed V and J ends, which lost 3 bases and 7 bases, there was a span of 23 bases. The V gene's germline CDR1 is SGHRS and CDR2 YFSETQ. The CDR3 DNA reads as TGCGCCAGCAGCTGGGTAATGGGAGGCTCGCTGAGGGAGCAGTACTTC. This translates into CASSWVMGGSLREQYF.

The J gene is TRBJ2-5, the V gene TRBV6-6; weak D call: TRBD2 (5 bases). CDR3 length: 14 residues. Germline CDR1 is MNHNY and CDR2 is SVGAGI (reference sequence). V gave up 7 bases and J gave up 7 bases, with 19 bases separating them. The CDR3, as DNA: TGTGCCAGCACCGACGGTGGGAGTTGGGGGACCCAGTACTTC. Translated: CASTDGGSWGTQYF.

This chain connects TRBV7-3 to TRBJ2-1; 8 bases align to TRBD2. The CDR3 spans 16 residues. Germline CDR1 and CDR2: SGHTA and FQGTGA. The V segment lost 1 base and the J segment 6 bases; nucleotides outside the gene matches: 8. CDR3 sequence reads: CASSLNLAGPSNEQFF. In nucleotides, the CDR3 is TGTGCCAGCAGCTTAAACTTAGCGGGGCCTTCCAATGAGCAGTTCTTC.

The chain couples TRBV19 to TRBJ2-3; 8 nucleotides align to TRBD2. Germline trimming cut 5 bases from V and 2 bases from J; bases unmatched to any gene: 6. Germline V gene data show CDR1 as LNHDA and CDR2 as SQIVND (reference sequence). CDR3 length equals 15 residues. The CDR3 here is CASSPGGGATDTQYF. CDR3 DNA: TGTGCCAGTAGTCCGGGGGGGGGCGCCACAGATACGCAGTATTTT.

V and J are TRBV18 and TRBJ1-6; no firm D call. The CDR3 length is 14 residues. Germline V gene lookup returns CDR1 KGHSH and CDR2 LQKENI. V was trimmed by 2 bases and J by 11 bases, leaving 13 bases between them. CDR3 in amino acids: CASSPGVANPPLHF. CDR3 sequence (DNA): TGTGCCAGCTCACCAGGAGTGGCAAATCCACCCCTCCACTTT.

The rearrangement links TRBV7-9 to TRBJ1-6; tentatively, D is TRBD1 (5 bases). The CDR3 contains 18 residues. Germline CDR1 reads SEHNR; CDR2 reads FQNEAQ (reference sequence). Deletions cut 5 bases from V and 6 bases from J, with 23 bases between. CDR3 DNA: TGTGCCAGCAGCCGCCAACTCCCCGGGACTGGGGGTAATTCACCCCTCCACTTT. Translating gives CASSRQLPGTGGNSPLHF.

The chain joins TRBV7-6 to TRBJ2-1; 9 bases match TRBD2. Germline loops: CDR1 SGHVS, CDR2 FNYEAQ. The CDR3 length is 13 residues. V lost 5 bases and J lost 8; bases outside the gene matches: 4. The DNA for the CDR3 is TGTGCCAGCAGCGAGACTAGCGGTTATGAGCAGTTCTTC. It codes for CASSETSGYEQFF.

V is TRBV15 and J is TRBJ2-4; 9 positions agree with TRBD1. The CDR3 totals 20 residues. Germline-derived CDR1 and CDR2 are LNHNV and YYDKDF (reference sequence). With V trimmed by 3 bases and J by 0 bases, 15 bases remained unmatched. The CDR3 loop reads CATSRVLDRGFILAKNIQYF. Written as DNA, the CDR3 is TGTGCCACCAGCAGGGTACTGGACAGGGGATTTATTTTAGCCAAAAACATTCAGTACTTC. The whole variable domain, filled in from reference TRBV15 and TRBJ2-4, reads DAMVIQNPRYQVTQFGKPVTLSCSQTLNHNVMYWYQQKSSQAPKLLFHYYDKDFNNEADTPDNFQSRRPNTSFCFLDIRSPGLGDTAMYLCATSRVLDRGFILAKNIQYFGAGTRLSVL.

The rearrangement joins TRBV7-3 to TRBJ1-1; a weak D match, TRBD1 (5 bases). The CDR3 runs 16 residues. Per the germline V gene, CDR1 is SGHTA and CDR2 is FQGTGA. The ends were cut back, 1 base at V and 5 bases at J, with 17 bases in the middle. Here the CDR3 DNA reads TGTGCCAGCAGCTTAAATTCGGTCAGGGTGGGTACTGAAGCTTTCTTT. Its translation is CASSLNSVRVGTEAFF.

The rearrangement links TRBV21-1 to TRBJ2-3; the table's TRBD2 call for D was not verified on the DNA. TRBV21-1 corresponds to a pseudogene. The length of the CDR3 is 19 residues. CDR3 DNA sequence: TGTGCCAGCAAACGATCGGGGGGAGAGACCGCAAATAAGGCAGATACGCAGTATTTT. Its protein is CASKRSGGETANKADTQYF.

V gene TRBV29-1 combines with J gene TRBJ2-7; 14 bases are a match to TRBD2. Germline-derived CDR1 and CDR2 are SQVTM and ANQGSEA. With V trimmed by 4 bases and J by 3 bases, 5 bases remained unmatched. CDR3 length: 15 amino acids. The CDR3 sequence is CSVAQGTSGSYEQYF. DNA for the CDR3: TGCAGCGTTGCACAGGGGACTAGCGGGAGCTACGAGCAGTACTTC.

V and J are TRBV16 and TRBJ1-1; D is possibly TRBD1 (5 bases). CDR3 size: 14 residues. Trimming cost V 0 bases and J 1 base, with 6 bases left between them. Germline V gene data show CDR1 as KGHSY and CDR2 as FQNENV. Written as DNA, the CDR3 is TGTGCCAGCAGCCAATCGCAGGGGAACACTGAAGCTTTCTTT. It is translated as CASSQSQGNTEAFF.

This chain links TRBV25-1 with TRBJ2-5, with D possibly TRBD2 on 6 matching bases. Germline-derived CDR1 and CDR2 are MGHDK and SYGVNS. Trimming removed 8 bases from V and 5 bases from J, with 9 bases in between. This CDR3 is 11 amino acids long. In DNA form, the CDR3 reads TGTGCCAGCGGAGGGGAGGAGACCCAGTACTTC. Translated, it gives CASGGEETQYF.

This clone occurred a few times. The chain couples TRBV7-2 to TRBJ1-1; D is unresolved. Trimming took off 1 base at V and 7 bases at J, with 10 bases between the two ends. The CDR3 loop spans 13 amino acids. Germline V gene lookup returns CDR1 SGHTA and CDR2 FQGNSA. The CDR3 here is CASSLVEFSEAFF. The CDR3, as DNA: TGTGCCAGCAGCTTAGTTGAGTTTAGTGAAGCTTTCTTT.